Listed below are T cell receptor beta chains from one sample, sequenced in a study of T cell responses to AZD1222 COVID-19 vaccine. Measured with immunoSEQ multiplex PCR; TCRdb has only the in-frame clones, and not every one. Counted here are 200,000 to 250,000 clones, 85% to 95% occurring once; the ten biggest clones make up around 1%. The sequenced sample was peripheral blood, obtained on day 0 of MenACWY control vaccination. All receptors derive from an adult in good health. Each CDR3 is given with its conserved first and last residue. The D gene is left open where the match is weak. Clone size is stated in some rows and not others, as once, few, many or a class when expanded.

d_call: -; j_call: TRBJ2-7; v_call: TRBV28; clone_size: -; cdr3_nt: TGTGCCAGCAGTCAAGACAGGATCCCCTACGAGCAGTACTTC; cdr3_aa: CASSQDRIPYEQYF
d_call: -; j_call: TRBJ2-2; v_call: TRBV11-2; clone_size: once; cdr3_nt: TGTGCCAGCAGCTTAGTTACGACCGTGGGCGGGGAGCTGTTTTTT; cdr3_aa: CASSLVTTVGGELFF
d_call: -; j_call: TRBJ1-2; v_call: TRBV3-1/TRBV3-2; clone_size: once; cdr3_nt: TGTGCCAGCAGCCAAGGGTTTGGCTACACCTTC; cdr3_aa: CASSQGFGYTF
d_call: -; j_call: TRBJ1-1; v_call: TRBV6-4; clone_size: -; cdr3_nt: TGTGCCAGCAGTACGGGGGGTGAAGCTTTCTTT; cdr3_aa: CASSTGGEAFF
d_call: TRBD1; j_call: TRBJ1-6; v_call: TRBV2; clone_size: -; cdr3_nt: TGTGCCAGCCTGCCCGGACAGGTCACGAATTCACCCCTCCACTTT; cdr3_aa: CASLPGQVTNSPLHF
d_call: TRBD2; j_call: TRBJ2-1; v_call: TRBV24-1; clone_size: -; cdr3_nt: TGTGCCACCAGTGACTCGCCGGGACTAGCGGGAATGGGTGAGCAGTTCTTC; cdr3_aa: CATSDSPGLAGMGEQFF
d_call: -; j_call: TRBJ1-1; v_call: TRBV10-3; clone_size: -; cdr3_nt: TGTGCCATCAGTGAGTGGGTAGATGACACTGAAGCTTTCTTT; cdr3_aa: CAISEWVDDTEAFF
d_call: -; j_call: TRBJ1-2; v_call: TRBV3-1/TRBV3-2; clone_size: -; cdr3_nt: TGTGCCAGCCTGCCCGCGGGCGTACTATGGGGTGTGACCTTC; cdr3_aa: CASLPAGVLWGVTF
d_call: -; j_call: TRBJ1-2; v_call: TRBV5-6; clone_size: -; cdr3_nt: TGTGCCAGCAGCTTGGCTAGTAACTATGGCTACACCTTC; cdr3_aa: CASSLASNYGYTF
d_call: -; j_call: TRBJ1-2; v_call: TRBV28; clone_size: -; cdr3_nt: TGTGCCATCCCGACCCCCGGATTCTATGGCTACACCTTC; cdr3_aa: CAIPTPGFYGYTF
d_call: -; j_call: TRBJ2-3; v_call: TRBV28; clone_size: -; cdr3_nt: TGTGCCAGCGAATTAGGGAAGCGGAGACCTAGCACAGATACGCAGTATTTT; cdr3_aa: CASELGKRRPSTDTQYF
d_call: -; j_call: TRBJ1-1; v_call: TRBV6-2/TRBV6-3; clone_size: -; cdr3_nt: TGTGCCAGCAGTTACTACGTTGGAGACCAGAACACTGAAGCTTTCTTT; cdr3_aa: CASSYYVGDQNTEAFF
d_call: -; j_call: TRBJ2-1; v_call: TRBV5-1; clone_size: -; cdr3_nt: TGCGCCAGCAGAAGGGCCTACAATGAGCAGTTCTTC; cdr3_aa: CASRRAYNEQFF
d_call: -; j_call: TRBJ2-1; v_call: TRBV4-2; clone_size: -; cdr3_nt: TGTGCCAGCAGCCCCCCCGCTAAGTACAATGAGCAGTTCTTC; cdr3_aa: CASSPPAKYNEQFF
d_call: -; j_call: TRBJ1-5; v_call: TRBV19; clone_size: -; cdr3_nt: TGTGCCAGTAGGTTTCAGGAGGTGAACAATCAGCCCCAGCATTTT; cdr3_aa: CASRFQEVNNQPQHF
d_call: -; j_call: TRBJ1-5; v_call: TRBV14; clone_size: -; cdr3_nt: TGTGCCAGCAGCCCAGTGGGCTTCAATCAGCCCCAGCATTTT; cdr3_aa: CASSPVGFNQPQHF
d_call: -; j_call: TRBJ2-1; v_call: TRBV3-1/TRBV3-2; clone_size: -; cdr3_nt: TGTGCCAGCAGCCAAACCAGAAACTCCTACAATGAGCAGTTCTTC; cdr3_aa: CASSQTRNSYNEQFF
d_call: -; j_call: TRBJ2-5; v_call: TRBV12-3/TRBV12-4; clone_size: -; cdr3_nt: TGTGCCAGCAGGAGGGAGTATACCCAGTACTTC; cdr3_aa: CASRREYTQYF
d_call: -; j_call: TRBJ2-7; v_call: TRBV6-6; clone_size: -; cdr3_nt: TGTGCCAGCAGTTACGAAGAACAGGGACTTTACGAGCAGTACTTC; cdr3_aa: CASSYEEQGLYEQYF
d_call: TRBD1; j_call: TRBJ2-7; v_call: TRBV6-5; clone_size: -; cdr3_nt: TGTGCCAGCAGCGCTCCCGGGACAGTAACCTACGAGCAGTACTTC; cdr3_aa: CASSAPGTVTYEQYF
d_call: TRBD1; j_call: TRBJ2-1; v_call: TRBV6-4; clone_size: -; cdr3_nt: TGTGCCAGCAGCCGGGACAGATACAATGAGCAGTTCTTC; cdr3_aa: CASSRDRYNEQFF
d_call: -; j_call: TRBJ1-1; v_call: TRBV30; clone_size: -; cdr3_nt: TGTGCCTGGATGCGGGGTGGCCTCACTGAAGCTTTCTTT; cdr3_aa: CAWMRGGLTEAFF
d_call: TRBD1; j_call: TRBJ1-1; v_call: TRBV28; clone_size: -; cdr3_nt: TGTGCCAGCAATCCGATGACAGGGACGAGGGCTGAAGCTTTCTTT; cdr3_aa: CASNPMTGTRAEAFF
d_call: -; j_call: TRBJ2-5; v_call: TRBV24-1; clone_size: -; cdr3_nt: TGTGCCACCAGTGATGGCTGGGGCGAGACCCAGTACTTC; cdr3_aa: CATSDGWGETQYF
d_call: -; j_call: TRBJ2-3; v_call: TRBV5-1; clone_size: -; cdr3_nt: TGCGCCAGCAGCTTGGCCAGGTCTTTACACACAGATACGCAGTATTTT; cdr3_aa: CASSLARSLHTDTQYF
d_call: -; j_call: TRBJ2-3; v_call: TRBV30; clone_size: -; cdr3_nt: TGTGCCTGGATGAGGCACACAGATACGCAGTATTTT; cdr3_aa: CAWMRHTDTQYF
d_call: -; j_call: TRBJ1-1; v_call: TRBV10-3; clone_size: once; cdr3_nt: TGTGCCATCAGTGACCTATCCACAGGGAACACTGAAGCTTTCTTT; cdr3_aa: CAISDLSTGNTEAFF
d_call: -; j_call: TRBJ2-7; v_call: TRBV3-1/TRBV3-2; clone_size: once; cdr3_nt: TGTGCCAGCAGCCCTAATAACGGAGAAACGGAGCAGTACTTC; cdr3_aa: CASSPNNGETEQYF
d_call: TRBD2; j_call: TRBJ2-7; v_call: TRBV28; clone_size: once; cdr3_nt: TGTGCCAGCGGTGCGGGGGACCTCCCCTACGAGCAGTACTTC; cdr3_aa: CASGAGDLPYEQYF
d_call: TRBD1; j_call: TRBJ1-2; v_call: TRBV3-1/TRBV3-2; clone_size: -; cdr3_nt: TGTGCCAGCAGTAAAAGACAGGGCCCCCCTTATGGCTACACCTTC; cdr3_aa: CASSKRQGPPYGYTF
d_call: -; j_call: TRBJ1-6; v_call: TRBV5-6; clone_size: -; cdr3_nt: TGTGCCAGCAGCTTGGGTGTCCGGGGTGATTCACCCCTCCACTTT; cdr3_aa: CASSLGVRGDSPLHF
d_call: TRBD1; j_call: TRBJ2-1; v_call: TRBV27; clone_size: -; cdr3_nt: TGTGCCAGCTCAAAGACCGGGACAGTATACAATGAGCAGTTCTTC; cdr3_aa: CASSKTGTVYNEQFF
d_call: -; j_call: TRBJ1-1; v_call: TRBV18; clone_size: -; cdr3_nt: TGTGCCAGCTCACCACCTTCCAGGGAGACCCCCGAAGCTTTCTTT; cdr3_aa: CASSPPSRETPEAFF
d_call: -; j_call: TRBJ1-6; v_call: TRBV6-5; clone_size: few; cdr3_nt: TGTGCCAGCAGTTCCACAGGGCGCAATTCACCCCTCCACTTT; cdr3_aa: CASSSTGRNSPLHF
d_call: -; j_call: TRBJ1-5; v_call: TRBV6-2/TRBV6-3; clone_size: -; cdr3_nt: TGTGCCAGCAGTTACCCCCAGGCTGGGAATCAGCCCCAGCATTTT; cdr3_aa: CASSYPQAGNQPQHF
d_call: TRBD1; j_call: TRBJ1-1; v_call: TRBV5-1; clone_size: -; cdr3_nt: TGCGCCAGCAGCCACTCCGACAGGGGGGGAAGAACTGAAGCTTTCTTT; cdr3_aa: CASSHSDRGGRTEAFF
d_call: TRBD1; j_call: TRBJ1-1; v_call: TRBV6-1; clone_size: -; cdr3_nt: TGTGCCAGCAGTGGGGACAGGGGGCGATTCATGAACACTGAAGCTTTCTTT; cdr3_aa: CASSGDRGRFMNTEAFF
d_call: -; j_call: TRBJ2-1; v_call: TRBV5-4; clone_size: -; cdr3_nt: TGTGCCAGCAGCTTTCGGGGTTGGAATTATGTTCAGTTCTTC; cdr3_aa: CASSFRGWNYVQFF
d_call: -; j_call: TRBJ1-4; v_call: TRBV9; clone_size: -; cdr3_nt: TGTGCCAGCAGCCTCTCCGCGAGGGGGGATGGCGAAAAACTGTTTTTT; cdr3_aa: CASSLSARGDGEKLFF
d_call: -; j_call: TRBJ1-2; v_call: TRBV5-6; clone_size: -; cdr3_nt: TGTGCCAGCAGCCGAGACAGAAGCTATGGCTACACCTTC; cdr3_aa: CASSRDRSYGYTF
d_call: TRBD1; j_call: TRBJ2-7; v_call: TRBV5-4; clone_size: -; cdr3_nt: TGTGCCAGCAGCTTGGGGGGACAGGGGGCTTTATACGAGCAGTACTTC; cdr3_aa: CASSLGGQGALYEQYF
d_call: -; j_call: TRBJ1-3; v_call: TRBV6-1; clone_size: -; cdr3_nt: TGTGCCAGCAGTGAAGCGGGGTGGAGTGGAAACACCATATATTTT; cdr3_aa: CASSEAGWSGNTIYF
d_call: TRBD1; j_call: TRBJ2-4; v_call: TRBV5-1; clone_size: -; cdr3_nt: TGCGCCAGCAGCTCAATACAGGGGGCCAAAAACATTCAGTACTTC; cdr3_aa: CASSSIQGAKNIQYF
d_call: -; j_call: TRBJ1-6; v_call: TRBV30; clone_size: -; cdr3_nt: TGTGCCTGGAGTGTAGAAGGGAGGGGGTCACCCCTCCACTTT; cdr3_aa: CAWSVEGRGSPLHF
d_call: -; j_call: TRBJ1-1; v_call: TRBV4-1; clone_size: -; cdr3_nt: TGCGCCAGCAGCGTGACCGGGCTCCGGGACACTGAAGCTTTCTTT; cdr3_aa: CASSVTGLRDTEAFF